The 15 T cell receptor beta chains given below trace back to one sample, sequenced in a study of blood T cell repertoires in COVID-19 (dated by TCRdb to the early 2020s). Library construction relied on the immunoSEQ multiplex PCR assay. TCRdb provides this immuneACCESS table in a form limited to in-frame rearrangements. Some clones are lacking; in checked studies, under half of them reflect an unresolved V gene, and why the rest are absent is not known. This sample has approximately 310,000 clones in its table, and 89% of those were observed once. Approximately 5.2% of the sample is in the top ten clones. The sequencing input was PBMCs or T cells enriched from blood (not recorded which). All receptors derive from a man in his sixties who had recovered from COVID-19.

V is TRBV6-1 and J is TRBJ1-6, with unresolved D. V gave up 1 base and J gave up 11 bases, with 6 bases separating them. Germline V gene data show CDR1 as MNHNS and CDR2 as SASEGT. This CDR3 has 12 amino acids. CDR3 nucleotides: TGTGCCAGCAGTGAAGGTCGTCCACCCCTCCACTTT. Translation gives CASSEGRPPLHF.

For the CDR3, the DNA is TGTGCCACCAGCAGAGACGGGGGAGGGCCCTTCGAGCAGTACTTC. Amino acids: CATSRDGGGPFEQYF. V is TRBV15 and J is TRBJ2-7, with 7 bases identical to TRBD2. Trimming at V came to 0 bases and at J to 6 bases, leaving 8 bases not matched to a gene. The CDR3 has 15 residues. Germline lookup yields CDR1 LNHNV and CDR2 YYDKDF (reference sequence). Full variable domain (rest looked up from reference TRBV15 and TRBJ2-7): DAMVIQNPRYQVTQFGKPVTLSCSQTLNHNVMYWYQQKSSQAPKLLFHYYDKDFNNEADTPDNFQSRRPNTSFCFLDIRSPGLGDTAMYLCATSRDGGGPFEQYFGPGTRLTVT.

The rearrangement joins TRBV9 to TRBJ2-5; 11 nucleotides match TRBD1. The CDR3 spans 17 residues. V gave up 0 bases and J gave up 3 bases; unmatched junction bases: 7. Germline values: CDR1 SGDLS, CDR2 YYNGEE. CDR3 in amino acids: CASSVGTGGALEETQYF. CDR3 DNA sequence: TGTGCCAGCAGCGTAGGGACAGGGGGCGCTTTGGAAGAGACCCAGTACTTC.

A single count supports this clone. The chain carries TRBV10-3 and TRBJ1-3; maybe TRBD1 (6 bases). V lost 5 bases and J 0 bases, leaving 11 bases between the germline ends. Per germline, CDR1 ENHRY and CDR2 SYGVKD. CDR3 length: 15 amino acids. In nucleotides, the CDR3 is TGTGCCATCAGTCCTGGACAGTACTCTGGAAACACCATATATTTT. As protein: CAISPGQYSGNTIYF.

The V gene is TRBV5-8, the J gene TRBJ2-7; perhaps TRBD2 as D (7 bases). V was clipped by 2 bases and J by 6 bases, with 24 bases between them. There are 17 residues in the CDR3. Germline CDR1 SGHTS, CDR2 YDEGEE. The CDR3 DNA reads as TGTGCCAGCAGCTTTTCCGGAGGGGGGGTCCTGGGACGCGAGCAGTACTTC. Translation gives CASSFSGGGVLGREQYF.

This chain uses TRBV3-1 (or the pseudogene TRBV3-2) with TRBJ1-2; D is unresolved. The CDR3 runs to 12 residues. Looked up from germline, CDR1 is LGHDT and CDR2 is YNNKEL (reference sequence). With 0 bases removed from V and 12 bases from J, the gap between germline ends came to 11 bases. Here the CDR3 reads CASSQDPGSHTF. The DNA of the CDR3 is TGTGCCAGCAGCCAAGATCCGGGGTCCCACACCTTC.

This CDR3 is CASSQIRTSGRARNEQFF. The CDR3 DNA follows: TGTGCCAGCAGCCAGATTAGGACTAGCGGGAGGGCCCGAAATGAGCAGTTCTTC. The chain employs TRBV4-2 and TRBJ2-1; 15 bases fit TRBD2. CDR1 and CDR2 from the germline V gene are LGHNA and YNFKEQ. V lost 3 bases, J lost 7 bases, and 10 bases stayed unmatched. There are 18 residues in the CDR3.

The chain recombines TRBV4-1 with TRBJ2-3; D gene unclear. Germline values: CDR1 MGHRA, CDR2 YSYEKL. With 7 bases removed from V and 0 bases from J, the gap between germline ends came to 11 bases. The CDR3 totals 14 residues. The CDR3 sequence is CASKSLPSTDTQYF. DNA of the CDR3: TGCGCCAGCAAGAGCCTACCCAGCACAGATACGCAGTATTTT.

This chain uses TRBV24-1 with TRBJ2-5; maybe TRBD2 (5 bases). Germline V gene lookup returns CDR1 KGHDR and CDR2 SFDVKD. With 6 bases removed from V and 4 bases from J, the gap between germline ends came to 11 bases. The CDR3 extends over 13 amino acids. This CDR3 reads CATSNSALETQYF. The CDR3 DNA reads as TGTGCCACCAGTAATAGCGCTTTAGAGACCCAGTACTTC.

The chain joins TRBV5-1 to TRBJ1-2, with TRBD1 matching 11 bases. The germline V gene has CDR1 SGHRS and CDR2 YFSETQ. The CDR3 has 16 residues. With V trimmed by 4 bases and J by 8 bases, 13 bases remained unmatched. The CDR3 is CASSPNPGQGAAGYTF. The CDR3 coding sequence is TGCGCCAGCAGCCCAAACCCAGGACAGGGGGCTGCAGGCTACACCTTC.

This chain connects TRBV7-9 to TRBJ1-6; D gene unclear. Deletions cut 5 bases from V and 5 bases from J, with 10 bases between. Germline V gene lookup returns CDR1 SEHNR and CDR2 FQNEAQ (reference sequence). This CDR3 spans 14 amino acids. The CDR3 DNA reads as TGTGCCAGCAGCCCGCCGGTGAATAATTCACCCCTCCACTTT. It is translated as CASSPPVNNSPLHF.

The chain couples TRBV25-1 to TRBJ2-3; D is ambiguous. Germline values: CDR1 MGHDK, CDR2 SYGVNS. Trimming took off 4 bases at V and 7 bases at J, with 6 bases between the two ends. This CDR3 comprises 11 residues. The chain's CDR3 is CASSALHTQYF. CDR3 DNA sequence: TGTGCCAGCAGTGCGCTACATACGCAGTATTTT.

V is TRBV3-1 (or the pseudogene TRBV3-2) and J is TRBJ2-7, with 7 positions matching TRBD2. Per germline, CDR1 LGHDT and CDR2 YNNKEL (reference sequence). Trimming at V came to 3 bases and at J to 2 bases, leaving 1 base not matched to a gene. This CDR3 spans 13 amino acids. Here the CDR3 DNA reads TGTGCCAGCAGCCAGACTAGCCCCTACGAGCAGTACTTC. Translation gives CASSQTSPYEQYF.

Notes on this clone: A read error may produce the germline difference seen at one junction end. The rearrangement joins TRBV5-1 to TRBJ1-1; 10 positions agree with TRBD1. Germline V CDR1 and CDR2: SGHRS, YFSETQ. This CDR3 has 13 residues. The CDR3 loop reads CASSFRGQGSLRF. The DNA for the CDR3 is TGCGCCAGCAGCTTTCGGGGACAGGGGTCCCTTCGCTTT.

The V gene is TRBV28, the J gene TRBJ1-2; the D gene is possibly TRBD1 (5 bases). Germline V gene lookup returns CDR1 MDHEN and CDR2 SYDVKM. The CDR3 runs 13 residues. V was clipped by 6 bases and J by 4 bases, with 12 bases between them. The DNA for the CDR3 is TGTGCCAGCAGCCTGACCAGGGTCTATGGCTACACCTTC. This translates into CASSLTRVYGYTF.